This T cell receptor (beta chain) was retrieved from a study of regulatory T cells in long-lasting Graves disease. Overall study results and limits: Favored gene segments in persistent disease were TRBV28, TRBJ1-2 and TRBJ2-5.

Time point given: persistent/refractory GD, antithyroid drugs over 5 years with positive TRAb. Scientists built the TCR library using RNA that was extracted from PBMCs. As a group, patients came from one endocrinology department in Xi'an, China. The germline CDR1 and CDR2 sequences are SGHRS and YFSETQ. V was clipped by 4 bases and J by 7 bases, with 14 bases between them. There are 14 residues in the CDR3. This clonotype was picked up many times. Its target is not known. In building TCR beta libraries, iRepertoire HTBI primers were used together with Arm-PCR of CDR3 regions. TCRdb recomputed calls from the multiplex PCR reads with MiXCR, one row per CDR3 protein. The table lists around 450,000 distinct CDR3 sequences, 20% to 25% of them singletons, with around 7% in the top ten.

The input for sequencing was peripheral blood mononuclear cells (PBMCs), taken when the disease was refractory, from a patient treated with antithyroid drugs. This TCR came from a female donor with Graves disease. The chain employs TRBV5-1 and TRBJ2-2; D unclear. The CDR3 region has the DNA TGCGCCAGCAGCCCGCTGGCCCAAGTCGGGGAGCTGTTTTTT. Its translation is CASSPLAQVGELFF.